A selection of T cell receptor beta chains follows, all from one sample in a study of blood T cell repertoires in COVID-19. Generated by immunoSEQ multiplex PCR, the TCRdb table keeps only in-frame clones and is missing some. This table holds over 150,000 clones, 65% to 90% found once. The sample consisted of peripheral blood. The receptor source for this set is a woman aged 55-75 years with COVID-19, enrolled during active disease. Each CDR3 is given with its conserved first and last residue. Part of the rows lack a size; the others show once, few, many or a class for expanded clones.

j_call v_call clone_size cdr3_aa
TRBJ1-3 TRBV5-1 - CASSRDSSSGNTIYF
TRBJ2-3 TRBV6-2/TRBV6-3 - CASSPAGVGTDTQYF
TRBJ1-1 TRBV10-3 - CAISESTGKSTEAFF
TRBJ1-6 TRBV11-3 - CASSRDSNSPLHF
TRBJ2-1 TRBV5-1 - CASSGTGDNEQFF
TRBJ1-5 TRBV12-3/TRBV12-4 - CASSRQGDQPQHF
TRBJ2-7 TRBV6-5 few CASAGTGKPYEQYF
TRBJ1-2 TRBV19 - CAIRQGANYGYTF
TRBJ1-3 TRBV24-1 many CATSASTGTGGNTIYF
TRBJ1-6 TRBV5-4 few CASSPGGLNSPLHF
TRBJ1-1 TRBV27 - CASGIDSDTEAFF
TRBJ1-3 TRBV7-8 - CASSWDTGNTIYF
TRBJ1-2 TRBV6-6 - CASRVSEGINYGYTF
TRBJ1-6 TRBV6-5 - CASSTPGQRHSPLHF
TRBJ1-1 TRBV19 - CASSMTGRMNTEAFF
TRBJ2-3 TRBV29-1 - CSVGETDTQYF
TRBJ1-6 TRBV19 - CASSMPKGQGLSPLHF
TRBJ1-2 TRBV12-3/TRBV12-4 once CASATGSYGYTF
TRBJ2-3 TRBV14 - CASSLPGLAGGPDTQYF
TRBJ2-1 TRBV6-2/TRBV6-3 once CASSPGLAVYNEQFF
TRBJ1-1 TRBV5-1 once CASSLEAGYTEAFF
TRBJ1-5 TRBV7-8 - CASSLAGGGQPQHF
TRBJ1-2 TRBV6-5 - CASRGDRGDYGYTF
TRBJ1-5 TRBV25-1 - CASSDRGYQPQHF
TRBJ2-3 TRBV2 - CAEAGRGFTDTQYF
TRBJ1-5 TRBV24-1 - CATSGGTGYQPQHF
TRBJ1-2 TRBV5-1 - CASSTDRGYGYTF
TRBJ2-7 TRBV10-3 - CAISESATYSYEQYF
TRBJ1-5 TRBV5-1 few CASSSTSGVGQPQHF
TRBJ2-4 TRBV5-6 - CASSLGGYLAKNIQYF
TRBJ1-1 TRBV14 few CASSQGTGFDTEAFF
TRBJ2-1 TRBV7-2 - CASSSGLVFPHNEQFF
TRBJ1-2 TRBV18 - CASSQGTGLQGCTF
TRBJ1-2 TRBV27 - CASSPTQGARHGYTF
TRBJ2-1 TRBV24-1 - CATSDFGDSGRNEQFF
TRBJ2-1 TRBV27 - CASKIKQGLFNEQFF
TRBJ1-2 TRBV6-1 - CASSTSRAQGGYTF
TRBJ2-1 TRBV5-1 - CASSSQAMLNEQFF
TRBJ1-5 TRBV6-5 once CASTPTLGLNQPQHF
TRBJ2-2 TRBV7-6 - CASSFGTGFTGELFF
TRBJ2-7 TRBV18 - CASSPGSGNEQYF
TRBJ2-3 TRBV6-5 - CASRPQTTSTDTQYF